This T cell receptor (beta chain) came from a study of spatial heterogeneity in lung cancer. Overall study context: Sequenced follow-up PBMC samples came a median of approximately 2 years after resection, where available. Detection consistently captured more beta-chain sequences than alpha-chain sequences.

Time point noted: blood at routine non-recurrence follow-up after resection. Unsorted samples of tumor, nontumor lung or frozen PBMC had their whole RNA sequenced. Each molecule of TCR cDNA was tagged with one unique molecular identifier. MiXCR, applied by TCRdb to the 5' RACE reads, yields one record per CDR3 protein. The sample includes 50,000 or so distinct CDR3 sequences, roughly 10% seen only once; the top ten take 30% to 40%. Trimming took off 4 bases at V and 2 bases at J, with 12 bases between the two ends. In germline, CDR1 is SGHRS, CDR2 YFSETQ. The CDR3 contains 14 residues. This clonotype was picked up many times.

The sample in question was PBMCs, obtained at follow-up. This clonotype was obtained from a male donor with early-stage non-small cell lung cancer. The chain has TRBV5-1 and TRBJ1-1; D uncertain. The DNA for the CDR3 is TGCGCCAGCAGCCCCGATCGGGTTAACACTGAAGCTTTCTTT. Protein product: CASSPDRVNTEAFF.